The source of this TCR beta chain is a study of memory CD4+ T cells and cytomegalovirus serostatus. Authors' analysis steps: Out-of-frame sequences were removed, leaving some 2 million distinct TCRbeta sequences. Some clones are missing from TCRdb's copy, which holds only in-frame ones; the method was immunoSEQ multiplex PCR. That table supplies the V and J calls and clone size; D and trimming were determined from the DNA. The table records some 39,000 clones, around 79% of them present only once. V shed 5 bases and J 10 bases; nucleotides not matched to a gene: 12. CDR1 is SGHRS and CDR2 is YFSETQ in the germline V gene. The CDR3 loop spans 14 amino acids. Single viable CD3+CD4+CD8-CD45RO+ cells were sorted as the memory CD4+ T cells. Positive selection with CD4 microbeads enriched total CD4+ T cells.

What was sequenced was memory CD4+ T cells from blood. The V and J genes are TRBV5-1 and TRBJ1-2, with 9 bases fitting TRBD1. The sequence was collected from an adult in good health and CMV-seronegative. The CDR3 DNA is TGCGCCAGCAGATCAACAGGGGGCGAGTTCGTCTACACCTTC. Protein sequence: CASRSTGGEFVYTF.